The 32 T cell receptor beta chains listed next were all sequenced from one sample in a study of control samples from healthy donors and cancer patients. Profiled with immunoSEQ multiplex PCR; TCRdb holds only in-frame clones, not every one. The sample yields about 410,000 clones, around 90% seen once. The sequenced sample consisted of PBMCs. The receptor set was obtained from a man between 40 and 49 years old with head and neck cancer.

The chain couples TRBV9 to TRBJ1-1; 7 bases match TRBD1. CDR3 length: 14 residues. V dropped 2 bases and J dropped 3; count of bases not matched to a gene: 4. The V gene's germline CDR1 is SGDLS and CDR2 YYNGEE. The CDR3 DNA sequence: TGTGCCAGCAGCGTCCGGGACAGCTACACTGAAGCTTTCTTT. This sequence encodes CASSVRDSYTEAFF.

V usage is TRBV6-5 and J usage is TRBJ2-7, with D unresolved. The V end was cut by 3 bases, the J end by 0 bases, with 12 bases between. Germline CDR1 MNHEY, CDR2 SVGAGI. The length of the CDR3 is 15 residues. The chain's CDR3 is CASSYTGSHSYEQYF. In DNA, the CDR3 is TGTGCCAGCAGTTATACCGGGTCCCACTCCTACGAGCAGTACTTC.

V is TRBV7-2 and J is TRBJ2-4, with 10 bases fitting TRBD2. Germline values: CDR1 SGHTA, CDR2 FQGNSA. With 3 bases clipped from V and 1 base from J, the junction kept 3 bases outside the gene matches. This CDR3 spans 16 amino acids. CDR3 loop: CASSFLAGAAKNIQYF. Here the CDR3 DNA reads TGTGCCAGCAGCTTCCTAGCGGGAGCGGCCAAAAACATTCAGTACTTC. Complete variable domain (other parts from reference TRBV7-2 and TRBJ2-4): GAGVSQSPSNKVTEKGKDVELRCDPISGHTALYWYRQSLGQGLEFLIYFQGNSAPDKSGLPSDRFSAERTGGSVSTLTIQRTQQEDSAVYLCASSFLAGAAKNIQYFGAGTRLSVL.

The rearrangement uses TRBV7-9 and TRBJ2-1; D is perhaps TRBD1 (5 bases). The CDR3 is 14 amino acids. Deletions cut 5 bases from V and 0 bases from J, with 8 bases between. CDR1 and CDR2 from the germline V gene are SEHNR and FQNEAQ (reference sequence). This chain's CDR3 is CASSQGISYNEQFF. The DNA of the CDR3 is TGTGCCAGCAGCCAGGGTATCTCCTACAATGAGCAGTTCTTC.

V and J are TRBV2 and TRBJ2-4; D unclear. Trimming took off 3 bases at V and 3 bases at J, with 15 bases between the two ends. The germline CDR1 and CDR2 sequences are SNHLY and FYNNEI. The CDR3 covers 16 residues. Written as DNA, the CDR3 is TGTGCCAGCAGTGAGGCCCAGGTCTGGGGCAAAAACATTCAGTACTTC. It encodes CASSEAQVWGKNIQYF.

On this clone itself: Its ends do not fully match the called genes, so a read error is possible. V and J are TRBV28 and TRBJ1-1; the D is unclear. The CDR3 extends over 14 amino acids. Germline V gene sequence: CDR1 MDHEN, CDR2 SYDVKM. The CDR3 loop is CASSLYGLKTEAFF. CDR3 sequence (DNA): TGTGCCAGCAGTTTATATGGGTTGAAGACTGAAGCTTTCTTT.

This chain uses TRBV3-1 (or the pseudogene TRBV3-2) with TRBJ2-5; unclear D gene. V lost 0 bases and J 5 bases, leaving 10 bases between the germline ends. Germline V gives CDR1 LGHDT, CDR2 YNNKEL (reference sequence). The length of the CDR3 is 14 residues. The CDR3 DNA reads as TGTGCCAGCAGCCAAGAAATCCAGGTGGAGACCCAGTACTTC. This sequence encodes CASSQEIQVETQYF.

This clone appeared a single time. The CDR3 spells CASRRRGVGEQFF. DNA for the CDR3: TGTGCCAGCAGGAGGAGGGGGGTCGGGGAGCAGTTCTTC. J is TRBJ2-1 and V is TRBV27; D might be TRBD1 or TRBD2, each matching 6 bases. The germline CDR1 and CDR2 sequences are MNHEY and SMNVEV (reference sequence). Trimming pared 6 bases from V and 10 bases from J, leaving 16 bases between. The CDR3 is 13 amino acids.

V usage is TRBV4-1 and J usage is TRBJ2-7, with 10 bases fitting TRBD1. The CDR3 totals 19 residues. Trimming at V came to 2 bases and at J to 1 base, leaving 14 bases not matched to a gene. CDR1 and CDR2 (germline): MGHRA, YSYEKL. The CDR3 protein is CASSQSPPPGTGVSYEQYF. CDR3 sequence (DNA): TGCGCCAGCAGCCAATCTCCACCACCTGGGACAGGGGTATCCTACGAGCAGTACTTC.

This clone has only a few counts. This chain joins TRBV7-8 and TRBJ2-2; 9 bases map to TRBD2. Looked up from germline, CDR1 is SGHVS and CDR2 is FQNEAQ. The CDR3 is made up of 16 amino acids. J gave up 1 base and V 5 bases, and 5 bases lay outside the gene matches. This CDR3 reads CASSTSSGMNTGELFF. The DNA for the CDR3 is TGTGCCAGCAGCACCTCTAGCGGGATGAACACCGGGGAGCTGTTTTTT. The whole variable domain, remainder taken from reference TRBV7-8 and TRBJ2-2, is GAGVSQSPRYKVAKRGQDVALRCDPISGHVSLFWYQQALGQGPEFLTYFQNEAQLDKSGLPSDRFFAERPEGSVSTLKIQRTQQEDSAVYLCASSTSSGMNTGELFFGEGSRLTVL.

V usage is TRBV29-1 and J usage is TRBJ1-1, with a weak D call TRBD1 (5 bases). The CDR3 consists of 13 residues. Germline V gene lookup returns CDR1 SQVTM and CDR2 ANQGSEA. The ends were cut back, 5 bases at V and 4 bases at J, with 14 bases in the middle. CDR3 residues: CSVLPLQGTEAFF. The DNA for the CDR3 is TGCAGCGTTCTACCACTCCAGGGCACTGAAGCTTTCTTT.

The gene calls are TRBV7-2 and TRBJ1-4; 9 bases align to TRBD1. The CDR3 runs to 14 residues. V dropped 1 base and J dropped 6; count of bases not matched to a gene: 0. The germline CDR1 and CDR2 sequences are SGHTA and FQGNSA. CDR3 region: CASSLGQGDEKLFF. The CDR3 DNA follows: TGTGCCAGCAGCTTAGGACAGGGGGATGAAAAACTGTTTTTT.

The gene calls are TRBV29-1 and TRBJ2-1; D gene uncertain. CDR1 and CDR2 from the germline V gene are SQVTM and ANQGSEA. V was shortened by 2 bases and J by 4 bases, with 0 bases between the two germline ends. This CDR3 region has 10 residues. The CDR3 sequence: CSVEYNEQFF. The CDR3 coding sequence is TGCAGCGTTGAATACAATGAGCAGTTCTTC.

V and J are TRBV28 and TRBJ2-7; D is perhaps TRBD1 or TRBD2 (5 bases each). Germline CDR1 is MDHEN and CDR2 is SYDVKM. The CDR3 runs 15 residues. V lost 3 bases and J 4 bases, leaving 16 bases between the germline ends. CDR3 residues: CASSFPGQGQYEQYF. CDR3 sequence (DNA): TGTGCCAGCAGTTTTCCGGGGCAGGGCCAATACGAGCAGTACTTC. Full variable domain (remainder filled in from reference TRBV28 and TRBJ2-7): DVKVTQSSRYLVKRTGEKVFLECVQDMDHENMFWYRQDPGLGLRLIYFSYDVKMKEKGDIPEGYSVSREKKERFSLILESASTNQTSMYLCASSFPGQGQYEQYFGPGTRLTVT.

As DNA, the CDR3 is TGTGCCAGCAGCTTAGCTGGACTAGCGGGAACTGAGCAGTTCTTC. Translation gives CASSLAGLAGTEQFF. The V gene is TRBV7-9, the J gene TRBJ2-1, with TRBD2 matching 12 bases. V gave up 0 bases and J gave up 9 bases; unmatched junction bases: 3. The CDR3 is 15 residues long. The V gene's germline CDR1 is SEHNR and CDR2 FQNEAQ (reference sequence).

This clone was recorded only once. The genes are TRBV11-2 and TRBJ2-1; D possibly uses TRBD1 or TRBD2 (6 bases each). The CDR3 extends over 14 amino acids. Trimming removed 5 bases from V and 9 bases from J, with 17 bases in between. Germline CDR1 reads SGHAT; CDR2 reads FQNNGV. The CDR3 loop is CASSPRQEGVEQFF. The CDR3 region has the DNA TGTGCCAGCAGCCCCCGGCAGGAGGGGGTTGAGCAGTTCTTC.

The V and J genes are TRBV5-1 and TRBJ1-2; 9 bases fit TRBD1. The CDR3 loop spans 15 amino acids. J gave up 4 bases and V 5 bases, and 9 bases lay outside the gene matches. Germline CDR1 and CDR2: SGHRS and YFSETQ. The chain's CDR3 is CASRPGQGVTYGYTF. The CDR3 bases are TGCGCCAGCAGACCGGGACAGGGAGTTACCTATGGCTACACCTTC.

The chain couples TRBV21-1 to TRBJ2-7. TRBV21-1 is reported as a pseudogene. The length of the CDR3 is 17 residues. The CDR3 region is CASSNSGAWARRREQYF. Written as DNA, the CDR3 is TGTGCCAGCAGCAATTCGGGGGCCTGGGCTCGTCGGCGGGAGCAGTACTTC.

The V and J genes are TRBV19 and TRBJ2-2; D perhaps matches TRBD1 (5 bases). The CDR3 has 16 amino acids. V was cut by 5 bases and J by 0 bases, with 13 bases left in between. Germline-derived CDR1 and CDR2 are LNHDA and SQIVND (reference sequence). CDR3 protein: CASSLQGPPNTGELFF. DNA for the CDR3: TGTGCCAGTAGTCTGCAGGGCCCCCCGAACACCGGGGAGCTGTTTTTT.

The chain couples TRBV5-5 to TRBJ2-1, with 8 bases matching TRBD1. The CDR3 contains 15 residues. Germline trimming cut 3 bases from V and 1 base from J; bases unmatched to any gene: 3. Germline CDR1 is SGHKS and CDR2 is YYEKEE (reference sequence). CDR3 nucleotide sequence: TGTGCCAGCAGCTCAGGGACAGGTTCCTACAATGAGCAGTTCTTC. As protein: CASSSGTGSYNEQFF. The full variable domain, its missing parts supplied by reference TRBV5-5 and TRBJ2-1, is DAGVTQSPTHLIKTRGQQVTLRCSPISGHKSVSWYQQVLGQGPQFIFQYYEKEERGRGNFPDRFSARQFPNYSSELNVNALLLGDSALYLCASSSGTGSYNEQFFGPGTRLTVL.

The rearrangement links TRBV2 to TRBJ2-2; D not resolved. CDR3 length: 15 residues. Trimming left V 7 bases short and J 8 bases short, with 20 bases between. Germline V gives CDR1 SNHLY, CDR2 FYNNEI. The CDR3 sequence: CASKTGGFRRGELFF. The CDR3 coding sequence is TGTGCCAGCAAGACCGGCGGCTTTCGCAGAGGGGAGCTGTTTTTT.

This sequence joins TRBV7-9 and TRBJ2-2; D call uncertain. The germline V and J ends were trimmed by 1 base and 4 bases, with 7 bases remaining between them. The CDR3 has 14 amino acids. In germline, CDR1 is SEHNR, CDR2 FQNEAQ (reference sequence). CDR3 amino acids: CASSLGEFTGELFF. The CDR3 DNA reads TGTGCCAGCAGCTTAGGCGAATTCACCGGGGAGCTGTTTTTT.

This chain links TRBV12-3 or TRBV12-4 with TRBJ2-1, with D perhaps matching TRBD1 (6 bases). The germline V and J ends were trimmed by 5 bases and 5 bases, with 10 bases remaining between them. This CDR3 has 13 amino acids. The CDR3 loop is CASSRDTDNEQFF. The CDR3 nucleotides read TGTGCCAGCAGTAGGGACACAGACAATGAGCAGTTCTTC.

The count of this clone is one. J is TRBJ2-7 and V is TRBV27, with D uncertain. The CDR3 runs 13 residues. Germline V lookup: CDR1 MNHEY, CDR2 SMNVEV (reference sequence). Trimming removed 4 bases at V and 4 bases at J, with 11 bases between. The CDR3 DNA follows: TGTGCCAGCAGTTCAGATTTCGGTTACGAGCAGTACTTC. Its protein is CASSSDFGYEQYF.

This chain connects TRBV3-1 (or the pseudogene TRBV3-2) to TRBJ2-2; D is perhaps TRBD2 (5 bases). Germline V CDR1 and CDR2: LGHDT, YNNKEL (reference sequence). With 2 bases removed from V and 1 base from J, the gap between germline ends came to 14 bases. This CDR3 has 17 residues. CDR3 nucleotides: TGTGCCAGCAGCCAAAGTTGGCTAGCCTTGAACACCGGGGAGCTGTTTTTT. Its protein product is CASSQSWLALNTGELFF.

The sample holds many counts of this clone. V and J are TRBV9 and TRBJ1-6; 9 bases are shared with TRBD1. Germline values: CDR1 SGDLS, CDR2 YYNGEE. J lost 0 bases, V lost 4 bases, and 2 bases had no gene match. The CDR3 is 16 residues long. Here the CDR3 reads CASSPTGGSYNSPLHF. The CDR3 DNA sequence: TGTGCCAGCAGCCCGACAGGGGGCTCCTATAATTCACCCCTCCACTTT.

CDR3 sequence reads: CASSLSGQGSYYEQYF. CDR3 coding DNA: TGTGCCAGCAGTTTATCCGGACAGGGTAGTTATTACGAGCAGTACTTC. The chain is built from TRBV28 and TRBJ2-7; 8 nucleotides align to TRBD1. Trimming took 1 base from V and 4 from J; bases not matched to a gene: 9. CDR3 length: 16 amino acids. Germline CDR1 is MDHEN and CDR2 is SYDVKM.

CDR3 sequence (DNA): TGTGCCACCAGTGATTCCGGGACTAGCGGGAGTGGGTATGAGCAGTTCTTC. As protein: CATSDSGTSGSGYEQFF. The genes are TRBV24-1 and TRBJ2-1; the match to TRBD2 covers 14 bases. The J segment lost 8 bases and the V segment lost 2 bases, leaving 7 bases of the junction unmatched. This CDR3 has 17 amino acids. Germline CDR1 is KGHDR and CDR2 is SFDVKD.

The chain couples TRBV30 to TRBJ2-7; 7 bases line up with TRBD2. J gave up 2 bases and V 3 bases, and 1 base lay outside the gene matches. Germline-derived CDR1 and CDR2 are GTSNPN and SVGIG (reference sequence). The CDR3 length is 12 residues. In nucleotides, the CDR3 is TGTGCCTGGAGCGCGGGAGCCTACGAGCAGTACTTC. Its translation: CAWSAGAYEQYF.

This rearrangement joins TRBV29-1 to TRBJ2-1, with a weak D call TRBD2 (5 bases). The CDR3 extends over 15 amino acids. CDR1 is SQVTM and CDR2 is ANQGSEA in the germline V gene. Trimming removed 0 bases from V and 5 bases from J, with 14 bases in between. In DNA form, the CDR3 reads TGCAGCGTTGAAGATCGTGGCAGGACTCACAATGAGCAGTTCTTC. Protein: CSVEDRGRTHNEQFF.

The CDR3 region is CATSRESGMNTEAFF. DNA of the CDR3: TGTGCCACCAGCAGGGAGTCAGGGATGAACACTGAAGCTTTCTTT. The chain carries TRBV15 and TRBJ1-1; D is possibly TRBD1 (5 bases). With 3 bases removed from V and 0 bases from J, the gap between germline ends came to 11 bases. The CDR3 totals 15 residues. CDR1 and CDR2 (germline): LNHNV, YYDKDF (reference sequence).

The chain carries TRBV14 and TRBJ1-1; D is unclear. CDR1 and CDR2 from the germline V gene are SGHDN and FVKESK. The CDR3 is 14 amino acids. Trimming removed 1 base at V and 3 bases at J, with 9 bases between. Here the CDR3 DNA reads TGTGCCAGCAGCCAAGTATCAGGTTACACTGAAGCTTTCTTT. Residues: CASSQVSGYTEAFF. The variable domain in full, with the rest retrieved from reference TRBV14 and TRBJ1-1, is EAGVTQFPSHSVIEKGQTVTLRCDPISGHDNLYWYRRVMGKEIKFLLHFVKESKQDESGMPNNRFLAERTGGTYSTLKVQPAELEDSGVYFCASSQVSGYTEAFFGQGTRLTVV.